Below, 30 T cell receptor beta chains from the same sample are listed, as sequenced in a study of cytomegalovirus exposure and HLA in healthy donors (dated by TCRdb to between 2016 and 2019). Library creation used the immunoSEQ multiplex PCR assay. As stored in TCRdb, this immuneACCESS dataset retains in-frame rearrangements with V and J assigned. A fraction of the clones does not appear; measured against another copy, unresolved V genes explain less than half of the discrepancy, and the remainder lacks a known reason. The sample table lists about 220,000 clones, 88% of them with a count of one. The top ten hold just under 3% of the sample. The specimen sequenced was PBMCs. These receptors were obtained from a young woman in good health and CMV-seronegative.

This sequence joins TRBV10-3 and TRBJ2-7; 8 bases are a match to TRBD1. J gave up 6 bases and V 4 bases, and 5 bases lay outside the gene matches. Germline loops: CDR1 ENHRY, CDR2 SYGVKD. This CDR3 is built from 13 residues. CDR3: CAISGRTGTEQYF. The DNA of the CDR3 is TGTGCCATCAGTGGTAGGACAGGGACCGAGCAGTACTTC.

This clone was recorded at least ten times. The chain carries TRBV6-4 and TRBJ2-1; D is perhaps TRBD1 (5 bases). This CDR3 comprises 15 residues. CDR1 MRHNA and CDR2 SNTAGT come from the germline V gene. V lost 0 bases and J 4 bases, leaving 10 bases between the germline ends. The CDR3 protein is CASSDSTDTYNEQFF. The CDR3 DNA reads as TGTGCCAGCAGTGACTCAACGGACACTTACAATGAGCAGTTCTTC.

The CDR3 coding sequence is TGTGCCAGCGGTTCAGTGAACACTGAAGCTTTCTTT. This translates into CASGSVNTEAFF. This chain joins TRBV28 and TRBJ1-1; D is undetermined. V was pared by 8 bases and J by 0 bases, with 7 bases between. Per germline, CDR1 MDHEN and CDR2 SYDVKM. The CDR3 has 12 amino acids.

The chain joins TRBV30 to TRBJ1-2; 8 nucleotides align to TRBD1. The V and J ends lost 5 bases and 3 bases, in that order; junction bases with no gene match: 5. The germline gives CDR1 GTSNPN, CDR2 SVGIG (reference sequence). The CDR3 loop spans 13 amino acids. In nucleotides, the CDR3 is TGTGCCTGGGACCTGACAGGGGACTATGGCTACACCTTC. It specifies CAWDLTGDYGYTF.

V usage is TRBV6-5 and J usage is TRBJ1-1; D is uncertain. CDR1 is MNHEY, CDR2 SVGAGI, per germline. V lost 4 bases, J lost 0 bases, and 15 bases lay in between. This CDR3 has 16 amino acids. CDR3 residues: CASSFKPTLMNTEAFF. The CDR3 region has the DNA TGTGCCAGCAGTTTCAAACCAACATTAATGAACACTGAAGCTTTCTTT.

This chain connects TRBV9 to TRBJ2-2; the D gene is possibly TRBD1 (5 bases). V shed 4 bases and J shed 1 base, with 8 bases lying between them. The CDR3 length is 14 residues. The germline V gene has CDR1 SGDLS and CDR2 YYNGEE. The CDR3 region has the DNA TGTGCCAGCAGCTCTGGACAGAACACCGGGGAGCTGTTTTTT. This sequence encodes CASSSGQNTGELFF.

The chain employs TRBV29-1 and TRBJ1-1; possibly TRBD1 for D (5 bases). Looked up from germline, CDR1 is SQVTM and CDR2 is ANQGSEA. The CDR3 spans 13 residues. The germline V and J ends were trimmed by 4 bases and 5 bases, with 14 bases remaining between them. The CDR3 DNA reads TGCAGCGTTGTTACGCAGGGAGGTACTGAAGCTTTCTTT. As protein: CSVVTQGGTEAFF.

CDR3 nucleotides: TGCGCCAGCAGCCCGGGGACTAGCGGGAGCGGAAGGGAGACCCAGTACTTC. Translation gives CASSPGTSGSGRETQYF. J is TRBJ2-5 and V is TRBV5-1, with 14 bases aligning to TRBD2. CDR3 length: 17 residues. Losses at the gene ends were 4 bases for V and 5 bases for J; bases not matched to a gene: 10. Germline lookup yields CDR1 SGHRS and CDR2 YFSETQ.

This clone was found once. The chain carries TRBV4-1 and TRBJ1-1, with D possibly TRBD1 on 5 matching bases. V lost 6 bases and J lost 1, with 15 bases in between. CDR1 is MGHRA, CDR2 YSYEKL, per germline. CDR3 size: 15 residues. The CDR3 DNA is TGCGCCAGCAGATCCGGGGGGGGGAGGAACACTGAAGCTTTCTTT. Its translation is CASRSGGGRNTEAFF.

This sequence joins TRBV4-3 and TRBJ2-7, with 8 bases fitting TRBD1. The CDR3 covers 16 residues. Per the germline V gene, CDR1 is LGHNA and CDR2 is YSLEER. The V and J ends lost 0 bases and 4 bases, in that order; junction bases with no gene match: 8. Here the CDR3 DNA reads TGCGCCAGCAGCCAAGATGCCTTGGACAGGGCGTACGAGCAGTACTTC. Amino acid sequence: CASSQDALDRAYEQYF.

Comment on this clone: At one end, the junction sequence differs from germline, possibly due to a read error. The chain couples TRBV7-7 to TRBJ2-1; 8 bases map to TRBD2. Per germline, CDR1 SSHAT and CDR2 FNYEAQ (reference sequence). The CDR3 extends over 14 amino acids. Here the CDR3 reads CASSYGRGYNEQFF. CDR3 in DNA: TGTGCTAGCAGCTACGGGAGGGGGTACAATGAGCAGTTCTTC.

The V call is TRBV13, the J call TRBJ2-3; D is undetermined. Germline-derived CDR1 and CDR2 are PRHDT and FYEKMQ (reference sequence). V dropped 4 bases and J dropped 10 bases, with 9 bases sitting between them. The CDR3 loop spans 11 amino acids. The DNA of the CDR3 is TGTGCCAGCAGCTCTACCATAGCGCAGTATTTT. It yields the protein CASSSTIAQYF.

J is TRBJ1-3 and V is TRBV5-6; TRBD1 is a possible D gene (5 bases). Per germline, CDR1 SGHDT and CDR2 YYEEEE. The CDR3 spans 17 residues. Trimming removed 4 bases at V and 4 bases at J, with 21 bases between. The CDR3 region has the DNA TGTGCCAGCAGCCCCGGTCGGGGGTCATGGGACGGAAACACCATATATTTT. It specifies CASSPGRGSWDGNTIYF.

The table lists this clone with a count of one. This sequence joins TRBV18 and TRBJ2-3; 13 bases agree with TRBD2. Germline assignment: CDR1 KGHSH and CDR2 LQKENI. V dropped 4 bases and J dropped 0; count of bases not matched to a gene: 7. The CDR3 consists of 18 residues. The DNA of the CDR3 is TGTGCCAGCTCACTCCTACCGGGACTAGCGGGAAGCACAGATACGCAGTATTTT. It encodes CASSLLPGLAGSTDTQYF.

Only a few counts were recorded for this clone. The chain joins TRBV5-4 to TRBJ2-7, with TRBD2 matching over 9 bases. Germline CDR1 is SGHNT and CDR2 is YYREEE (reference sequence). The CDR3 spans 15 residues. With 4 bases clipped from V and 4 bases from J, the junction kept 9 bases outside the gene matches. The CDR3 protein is CASSPVAGGEYEQYF. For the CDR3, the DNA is TGTGCCAGCAGCCCTGTTGCGGGAGGGGAGTACGAGCAGTACTTC.

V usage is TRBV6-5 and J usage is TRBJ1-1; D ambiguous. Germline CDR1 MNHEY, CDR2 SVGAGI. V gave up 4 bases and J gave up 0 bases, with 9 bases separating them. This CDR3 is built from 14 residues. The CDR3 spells CASSLDNLNTEAFF. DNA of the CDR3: TGTGCCAGCAGTTTAGACAATCTGAACACTGAAGCTTTCTTT.

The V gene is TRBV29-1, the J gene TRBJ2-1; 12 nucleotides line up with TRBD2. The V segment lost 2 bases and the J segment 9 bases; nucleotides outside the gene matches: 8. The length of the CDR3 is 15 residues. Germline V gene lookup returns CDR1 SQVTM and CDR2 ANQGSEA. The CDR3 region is CSVERTSGTGGEQFF. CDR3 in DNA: TGCAGCGTTGAACGGACTAGCGGGACTGGGGGTGAGCAGTTCTTC.

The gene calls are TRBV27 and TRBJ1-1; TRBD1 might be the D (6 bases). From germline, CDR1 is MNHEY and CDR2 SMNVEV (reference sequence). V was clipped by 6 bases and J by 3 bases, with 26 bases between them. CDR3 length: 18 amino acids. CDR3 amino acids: CASSSPRGRGYRDTEAFF. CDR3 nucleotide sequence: TGTGCCAGCAGCTCCCCCAGGGGTAGGGGTTATAGGGACACTGAAGCTTTCTTT.

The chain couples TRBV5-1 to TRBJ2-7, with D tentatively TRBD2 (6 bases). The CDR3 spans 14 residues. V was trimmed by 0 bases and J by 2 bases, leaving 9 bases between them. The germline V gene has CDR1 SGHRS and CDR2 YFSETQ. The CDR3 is CASSLDGGTYEQYF. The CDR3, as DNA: TGCGCCAGCAGCTTGGATGGCGGGACCTACGAGCAGTACTTC.

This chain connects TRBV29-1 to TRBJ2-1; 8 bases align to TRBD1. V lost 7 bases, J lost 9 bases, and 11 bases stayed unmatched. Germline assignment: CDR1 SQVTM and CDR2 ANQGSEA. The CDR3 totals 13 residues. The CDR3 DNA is TGCAGCGCGCCGGACAGGGTCGGGATTGAGCAGTTCTTC. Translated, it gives CSAPDRVGIEQFF.

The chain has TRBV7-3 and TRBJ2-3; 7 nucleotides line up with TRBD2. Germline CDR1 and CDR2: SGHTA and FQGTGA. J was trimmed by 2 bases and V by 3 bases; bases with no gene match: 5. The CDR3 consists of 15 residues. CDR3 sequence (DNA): TGTGCCAGCAGCTTCAGAGGACTAGACACAGATACGCAGTATTTT. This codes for CASSFRGLDTDTQYF.

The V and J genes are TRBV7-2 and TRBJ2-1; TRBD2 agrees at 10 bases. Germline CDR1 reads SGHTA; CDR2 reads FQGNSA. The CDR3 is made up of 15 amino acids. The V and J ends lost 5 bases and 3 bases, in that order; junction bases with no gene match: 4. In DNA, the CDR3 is TGTGCCAGCAGCGCTCCTAGCGGGGGCTACAATGAGCAGTTCTTC. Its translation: CASSAPSGGYNEQFF.

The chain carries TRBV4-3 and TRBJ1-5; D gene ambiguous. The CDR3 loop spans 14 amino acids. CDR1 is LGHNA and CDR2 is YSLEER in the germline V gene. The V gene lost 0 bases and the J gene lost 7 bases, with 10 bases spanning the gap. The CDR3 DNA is TGCGCCAGCAGCCAAGATCTCGAGGCCCAGCCCCAGCATTTT. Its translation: CASSQDLEAQPQHF.

The CDR3 loop is CAWSVLWRGRIFPGELFF. In nucleotides, the CDR3 is TGTGCCTGGAGTGTACTTTGGAGGGGGCGAATCTTCCCCGGGGAGCTGTTTTTT. The chain uses TRBV30 and TRBJ2-2; D is perhaps TRBD1 (7 bases). The CDR3 length is 18 residues. CDR1 is GTSNPN, CDR2 SVGIG, per germline (reference sequence). V dropped 0 bases and J dropped 6 bases, with 23 bases sitting between them.

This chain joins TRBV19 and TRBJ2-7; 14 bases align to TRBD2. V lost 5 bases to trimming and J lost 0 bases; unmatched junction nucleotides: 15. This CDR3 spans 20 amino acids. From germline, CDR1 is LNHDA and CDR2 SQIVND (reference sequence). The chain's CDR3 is CASSSLHPGTSGSGSYEQYF. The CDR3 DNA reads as TGTGCCAGTAGTTCGTTACACCCCGGGACTAGCGGGAGCGGCTCCTACGAGCAGTACTTC.

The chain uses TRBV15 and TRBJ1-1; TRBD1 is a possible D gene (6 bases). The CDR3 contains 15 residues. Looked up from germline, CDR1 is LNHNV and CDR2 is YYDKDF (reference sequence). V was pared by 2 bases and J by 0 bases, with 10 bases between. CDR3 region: CATSRNREMNTEAFF. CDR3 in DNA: TGTGCCACCAGCAGAAACAGGGAGATGAACACTGAAGCTTTCTTT.

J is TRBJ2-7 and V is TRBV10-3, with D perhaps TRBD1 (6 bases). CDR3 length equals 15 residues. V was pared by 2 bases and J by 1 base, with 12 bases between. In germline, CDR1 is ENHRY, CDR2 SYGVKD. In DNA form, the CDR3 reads TGTGCCATCAGTGAGCCTCGGACAGATTCCTACGAGCAGTACTTC. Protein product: CAISEPRTDSYEQYF.

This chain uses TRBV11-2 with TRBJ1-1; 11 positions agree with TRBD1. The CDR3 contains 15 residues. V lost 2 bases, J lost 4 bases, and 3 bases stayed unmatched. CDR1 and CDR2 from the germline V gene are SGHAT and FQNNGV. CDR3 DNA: TGTGCCAGCAGCTTATATGGACAGGGGGCCACTGAAGCTTTCTTT. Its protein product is CASSLYGQGATEAFF. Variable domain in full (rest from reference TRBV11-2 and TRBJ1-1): EAGVAQSPRYKIIEKRQSVAFWCNPISGHATLYWYQQILGQGPKLLIQFQNNGVVDDSQLPKDRFSAERLKGVDSTLKIQPAKLEDSAVYLCASSLYGQGATEAFFGQGTRLTVV.

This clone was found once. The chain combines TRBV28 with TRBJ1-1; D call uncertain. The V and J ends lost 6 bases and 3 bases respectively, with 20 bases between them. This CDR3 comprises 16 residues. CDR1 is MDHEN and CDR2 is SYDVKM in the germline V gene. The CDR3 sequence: CASSHTTPSGYTEAFF. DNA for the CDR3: TGTGCCAGCAGCCATACGACACCCTCGGGGTACACTGAAGCTTTCTTT.

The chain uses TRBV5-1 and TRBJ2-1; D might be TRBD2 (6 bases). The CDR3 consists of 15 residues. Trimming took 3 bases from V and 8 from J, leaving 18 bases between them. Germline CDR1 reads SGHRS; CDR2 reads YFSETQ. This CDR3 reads CASSSQFLAFDEQFF. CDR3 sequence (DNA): TGCGCCAGCAGCTCACAATTTCTAGCGTTCGATGAGCAGTTCTTC.